This T cell receptor beta chain stems from a study of T-cell memory formation after mild COVID-19. Overall study: Largely, TCR clusters stayed within a single donor. Study findings and constraints: CD4+ clones that contracted lay mainly in CM and EM; CD8+ ones lay in EMRA. Nothing confirmed that second-wave clones peaking on day 37 were specific for SARS-CoV-2.

Constant-segment-primed 5'RACE gave TCR alpha and TCR beta cDNA libraries with sample barcodes and UMIs. One entry per CDR3 protein results from TCRdb running MiXCR on the 5' RACE reads. The repertoire holds approximately 350,000 distinct CDR3 sequences, with 10% to 15% as singletons. This clonotype was counted between two and nine times. Its antigen is undetermined. CDR1 and CDR2 (germline): SEHNR, FQNEAQ (reference sequence). This CDR3 region has 19 residues. The V and J ends lost 6 bases and 2 bases respectively, with 27 bases between them. This receptor was taken from a man aged 18 to 35 who had mild COVID-19 (a few samples of this study predate the infection). Cell type and time point are not known. The rearrangement joins TRBV7-9 to TRBJ2-3; D is perhaps TRBD1 (5 bases). What was sequenced was PBMCs or a T cell subset sorted from them (not recorded which). CDR3 protein: CASRIIGWGWTDNTDTQYF. The CDR3 nucleotides read TGTGCCAGCAGAATCATCGGGTGGGGCTGGACGGATAACACAGATACGCAGTATTTT.